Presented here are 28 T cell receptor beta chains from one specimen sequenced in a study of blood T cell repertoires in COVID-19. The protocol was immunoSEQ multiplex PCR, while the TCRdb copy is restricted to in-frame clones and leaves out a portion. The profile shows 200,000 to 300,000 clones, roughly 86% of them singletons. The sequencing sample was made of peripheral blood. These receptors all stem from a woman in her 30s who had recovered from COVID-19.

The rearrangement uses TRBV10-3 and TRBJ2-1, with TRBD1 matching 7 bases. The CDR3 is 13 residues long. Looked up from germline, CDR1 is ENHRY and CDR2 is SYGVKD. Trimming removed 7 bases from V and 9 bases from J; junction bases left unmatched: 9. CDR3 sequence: CAITPGPGGEQFF. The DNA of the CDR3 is TGTGCCATCACCCCAGGTCCAGGGGGTGAGCAGTTCTTC.

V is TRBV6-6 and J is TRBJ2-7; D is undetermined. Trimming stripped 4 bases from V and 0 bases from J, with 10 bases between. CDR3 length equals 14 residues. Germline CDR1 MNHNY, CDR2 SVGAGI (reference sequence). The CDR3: CASSSLESSYEQYF. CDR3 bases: TGTGCCAGCAGTTCTCTAGAGAGCTCCTACGAGCAGTACTTC.

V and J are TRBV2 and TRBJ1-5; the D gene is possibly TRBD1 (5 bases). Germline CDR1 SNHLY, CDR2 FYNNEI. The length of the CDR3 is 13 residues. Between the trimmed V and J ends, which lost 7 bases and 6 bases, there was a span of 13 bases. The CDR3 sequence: CASNPGVGQPQHF. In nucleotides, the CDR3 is TGTGCCAGCAACCCGGGGGTCGGTCAGCCCCAGCATTTT.

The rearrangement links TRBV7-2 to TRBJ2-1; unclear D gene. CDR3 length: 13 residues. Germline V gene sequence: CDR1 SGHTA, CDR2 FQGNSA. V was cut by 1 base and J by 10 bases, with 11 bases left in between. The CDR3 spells CASSLEVRVEQFF. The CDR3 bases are TGTGCCAGCAGCTTAGAGGTACGGGTAGAGCAGTTCTTC.

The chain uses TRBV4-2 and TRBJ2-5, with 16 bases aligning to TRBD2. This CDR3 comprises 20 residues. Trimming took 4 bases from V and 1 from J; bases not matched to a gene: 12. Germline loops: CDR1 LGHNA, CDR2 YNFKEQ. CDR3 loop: CASSPLWGLAGGTPQETQYF. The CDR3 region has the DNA TGTGCCAGCAGCCCGCTATGGGGACTAGCGGGGGGGACCCCCCAAGAGACCCAGTACTTC.

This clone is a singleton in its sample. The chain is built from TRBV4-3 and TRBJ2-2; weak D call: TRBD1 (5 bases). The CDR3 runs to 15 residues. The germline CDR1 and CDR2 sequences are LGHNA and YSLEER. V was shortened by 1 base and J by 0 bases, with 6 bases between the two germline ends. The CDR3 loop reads CASSQGQTNTGELFF. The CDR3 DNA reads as TGCGCCAGCAGCCAAGGACAGACGAACACCGGGGAGCTGTTTTTT.

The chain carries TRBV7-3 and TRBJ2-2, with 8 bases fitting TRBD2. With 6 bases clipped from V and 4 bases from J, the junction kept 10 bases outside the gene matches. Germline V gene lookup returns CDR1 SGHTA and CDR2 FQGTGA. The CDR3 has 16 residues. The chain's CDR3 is CASRPAGDMGTGELFF. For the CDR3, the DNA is TGTGCCAGCAGACCAGCGGGGGATATGGGCACCGGGGAGCTGTTTTTT.

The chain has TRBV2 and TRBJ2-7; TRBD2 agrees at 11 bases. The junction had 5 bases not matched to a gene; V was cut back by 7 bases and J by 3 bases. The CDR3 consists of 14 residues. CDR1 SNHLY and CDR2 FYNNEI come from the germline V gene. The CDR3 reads CASKLGLAGYEQYF. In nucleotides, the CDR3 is TGTGCCAGCAAACTAGGACTAGCGGGCTACGAGCAGTACTTC.

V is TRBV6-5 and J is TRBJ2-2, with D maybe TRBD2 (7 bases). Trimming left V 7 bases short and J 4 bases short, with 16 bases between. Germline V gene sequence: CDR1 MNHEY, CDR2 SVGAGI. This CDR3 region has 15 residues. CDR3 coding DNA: TGTGCCAGCACCCCCACGCGGGGGCTCACCGGGGAGCTGTTTTTT. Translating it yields CASTPTRGLTGELFF.

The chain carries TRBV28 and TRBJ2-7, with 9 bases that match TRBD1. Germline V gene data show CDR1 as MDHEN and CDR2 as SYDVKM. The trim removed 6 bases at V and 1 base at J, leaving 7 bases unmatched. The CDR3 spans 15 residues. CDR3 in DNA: TGTGCCAGCAGGGGGACGGGACAGGGATCCTACGAGCAGTACTTC. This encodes CASRGTGQGSYEQYF.

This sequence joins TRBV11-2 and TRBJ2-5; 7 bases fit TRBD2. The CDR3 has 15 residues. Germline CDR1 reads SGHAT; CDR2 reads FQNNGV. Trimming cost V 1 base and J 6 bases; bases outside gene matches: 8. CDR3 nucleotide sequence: TGTGCCAGCAGCTTAGTCCGGGGGGTGCAGCAGACCCAGTACTTC. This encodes CASSLVRGVQQTQYF. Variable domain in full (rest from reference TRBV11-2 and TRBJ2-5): EAGVAQSPRYKIIEKRQSVAFWCNPISGHATLYWYQQILGQGPKLLIQFQNNGVVDDSQLPKDRFSAERLKGVDSTLKIQPAKLEDSAVYLCASSLVRGVQQTQYFGPGTRLLVL.

The CDR3, as DNA: TGTGCCAGCGCCAGGACGGGAGGAGAGGAGCAGTTCTTC. It is translated as CASARTGGEEQFF. The rearrangement uses TRBV6-5 and TRBJ2-1; TRBD2 aligns across 7 bases. Trimming took 8 bases from V and 10 from J; bases not matched to a gene: 11. The CDR3 is 13 residues long. Germline CDR1 reads MNHEY; CDR2 reads SVGAGI.

The CDR3 reads CASSLLTDTQYF. The CDR3 coding sequence is TGTGCCAGCAGCTTATTAACAGATACGCAGTATTTT. V gene TRBV5-6 combines with J gene TRBJ2-3; D is uncertain. The germline V gene encodes CDR1 SGHDT and CDR2 YYEEEE. V lost 2 bases, J lost 3 bases, and 4 bases lay in between. This CDR3 region has 12 residues.

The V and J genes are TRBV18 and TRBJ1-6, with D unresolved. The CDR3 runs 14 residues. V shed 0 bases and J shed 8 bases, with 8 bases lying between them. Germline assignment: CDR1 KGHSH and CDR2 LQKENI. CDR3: CASSPPSQDSPLHF. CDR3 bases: TGTGCCAGCTCACCACCTAGTCAGGATTCACCCCTCCACTTT.

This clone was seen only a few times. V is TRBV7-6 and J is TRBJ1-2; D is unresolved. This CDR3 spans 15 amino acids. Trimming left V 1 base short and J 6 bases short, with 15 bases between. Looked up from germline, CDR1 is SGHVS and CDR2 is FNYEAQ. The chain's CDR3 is CASSLVSRAEDGYTF. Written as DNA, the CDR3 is TGTGCCAGCAGCTTAGTAAGTCGGGCGGAGGATGGCTACACCTTC.

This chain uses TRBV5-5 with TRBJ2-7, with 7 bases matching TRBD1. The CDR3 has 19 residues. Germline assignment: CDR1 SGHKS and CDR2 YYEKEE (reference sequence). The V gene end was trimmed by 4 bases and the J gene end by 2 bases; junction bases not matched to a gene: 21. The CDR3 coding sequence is TGTGCCAGCAGCATGATTTCGGCCCGGGACAGATTACCCCCCTACGAGCAGTACTTC. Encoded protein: CASSMISARDRLPPYEQYF.

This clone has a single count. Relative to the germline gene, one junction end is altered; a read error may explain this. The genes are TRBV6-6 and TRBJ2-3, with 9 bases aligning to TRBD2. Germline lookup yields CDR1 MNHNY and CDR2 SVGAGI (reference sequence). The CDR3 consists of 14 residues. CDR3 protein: CASSSGTSTDTQYF. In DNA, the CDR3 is TGTGCCAGCTCTTCCGGGACTAGCACCGATACGCAGTATTTT.

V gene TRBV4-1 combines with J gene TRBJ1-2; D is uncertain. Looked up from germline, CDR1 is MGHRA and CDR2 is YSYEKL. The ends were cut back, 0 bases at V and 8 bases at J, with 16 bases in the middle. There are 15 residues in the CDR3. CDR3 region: CASSQDYGIPRGYTF. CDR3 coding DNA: TGCGCCAGCAGCCAAGATTACGGGATTCCAAGGGGCTACACCTTC.

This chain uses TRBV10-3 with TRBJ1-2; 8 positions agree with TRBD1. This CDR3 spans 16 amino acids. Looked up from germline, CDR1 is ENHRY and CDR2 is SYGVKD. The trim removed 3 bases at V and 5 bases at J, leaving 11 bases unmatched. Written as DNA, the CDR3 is TGTGCCATCAGTGACCCCGGACAGGGAAAGGGGTATGGCTACACCTTC. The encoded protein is CAISDPGQGKGYGYTF.

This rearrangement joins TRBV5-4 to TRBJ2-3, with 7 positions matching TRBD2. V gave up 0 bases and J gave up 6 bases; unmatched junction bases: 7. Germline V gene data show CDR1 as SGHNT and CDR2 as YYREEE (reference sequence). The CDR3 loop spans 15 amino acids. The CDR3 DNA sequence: TGTGCCAGCAGCTTGGTTGGGACTACACAGGATACGCAGTATTTT. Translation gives CASSLVGTTQDTQYF.

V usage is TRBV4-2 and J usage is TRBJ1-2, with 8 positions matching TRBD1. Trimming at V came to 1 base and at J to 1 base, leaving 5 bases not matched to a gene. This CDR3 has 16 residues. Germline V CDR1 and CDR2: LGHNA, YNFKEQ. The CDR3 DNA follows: TGTGCCAGCAGCCAAGCGACAGGGGAACTTAACTATGGCTACACCTTC. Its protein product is CASSQATGELNYGYTF.

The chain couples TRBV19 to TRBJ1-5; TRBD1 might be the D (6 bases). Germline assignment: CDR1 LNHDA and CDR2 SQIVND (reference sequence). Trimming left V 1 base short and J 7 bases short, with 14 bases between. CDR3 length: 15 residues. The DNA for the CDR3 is TGTGCCAGTAGTATAGCCAGGGGCGCGGGCCAGCCCCAGCATTTT. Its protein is CASSIARGAGQPQHF.

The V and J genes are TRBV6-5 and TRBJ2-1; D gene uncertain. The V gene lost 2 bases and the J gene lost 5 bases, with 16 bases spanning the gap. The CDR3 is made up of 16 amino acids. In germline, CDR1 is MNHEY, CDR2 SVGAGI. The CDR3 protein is CASSYTPTSSHNEQFF. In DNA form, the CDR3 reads TGTGCCAGCAGTTACACCCCAACTTCATCCCACAATGAGCAGTTCTTC.

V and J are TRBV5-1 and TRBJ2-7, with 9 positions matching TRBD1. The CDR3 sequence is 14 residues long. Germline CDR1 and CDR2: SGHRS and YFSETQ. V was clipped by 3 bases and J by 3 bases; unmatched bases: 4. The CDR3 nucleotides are TGCGCCAGCAGCTGGGACAGGGATTTCTACGAGCAGTACTTC. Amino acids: CASSWDRDFYEQYF.

The DNA of the CDR3 is TGTGCCAGCAGCAAAACTAGCGGGGGGAGCTCCTACAATGAGCAGTTCTTC. This gives the protein CASSKTSGGSSYNEQFF. The chain is built from TRBV5-4 and TRBJ2-1, with TRBD2 matching 12 bases. The CDR3 extends over 17 amino acids. Germline V CDR1 and CDR2: SGHNT, YYREEE (reference sequence). With V trimmed by 4 bases and J by 0 bases, 5 bases remained unmatched.

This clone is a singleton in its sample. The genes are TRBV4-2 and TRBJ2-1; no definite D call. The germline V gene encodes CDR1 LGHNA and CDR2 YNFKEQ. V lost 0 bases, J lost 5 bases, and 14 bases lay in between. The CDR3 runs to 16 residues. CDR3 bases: TGTGCCAGCAGCCAAGACGGTCTCTCTATAAACAATGAGCAGTTCTTC. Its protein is CASSQDGLSINNEQFF.

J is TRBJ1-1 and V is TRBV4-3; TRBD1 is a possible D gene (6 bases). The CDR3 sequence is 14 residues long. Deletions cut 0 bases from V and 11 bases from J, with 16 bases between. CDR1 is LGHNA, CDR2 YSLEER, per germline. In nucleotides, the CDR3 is TGCGCCAGCAGCCAAGATCTGGGGGGGCTGAGGGCTTTCTTT. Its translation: CASSQDLGGLRAFF.

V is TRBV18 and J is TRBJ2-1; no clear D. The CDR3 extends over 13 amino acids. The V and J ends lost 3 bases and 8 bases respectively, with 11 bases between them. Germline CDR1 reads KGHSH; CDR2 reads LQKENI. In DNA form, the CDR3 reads TGTGCCAGCTCACCGCCAAACTCGGATGAGCAGTTCTTC. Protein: CASSPPNSDEQFF.